This TCR beta chain was recovered during a study of identical twins. Regarding the study as a whole: Among out-of-frame alpha sequences shared by twins, low generation probability occurred in excess.

The CDR3 spans 16 residues. The V gene lost 0 bases and the J gene lost 4 bases, with 17 bases spanning the gap. Looked up from germline, CDR1 is DFQATT and CDR2 is SNEGSKA (reference sequence). The table lists this clonotype with a few counts. Antigen: not known. Each CDR3 protein gets one entry after TCRdb re-called the 5' RACE reads with MiXCR. The data contain about 490,000 distinct CDR3 sequences, roughly 15% of them singletons. These data were likewise used in another study, on yellow fever vaccine responses in identical twins.

Sequencing was done on a sample of CD4+ T cells sorted from blood. V and J are TRBV20-1 and TRBJ2-3; the D is unclear. This clonotype was obtained from a woman younger than 35 in good health. The CDR3 reads CSARDWAVGSPDTQYF. The CDR3 DNA is TGCAGTGCTAGAGATTGGGCAGTGGGAAGTCCAGATACGCAGTATTTT.